This TCR beta chain was sequenced in a study of cytotoxic CD8 clonotypes in ibrutinib-treated CLL. Overall study context: Within the patient group, ten to twelve were relapsed/refractory and roughly 14 treatment-naive, and around 17 were IGHV unmutated. Partial response occurred in roughly 25 patients and complete response in 2; at median roughly 72 months, around 14 remained remitted and approximately 12 progressed. Per sample, productive templates averaged almost 260,000 and productive rearrangements averaged approximately 87,000. It was after a median approximately twelve months of treatment, range 6 to 36, that response samples were taken.

Germline V CDR1 and CDR2: SQVTM, ANQGSEA. CDR3 size: 13 residues. Trimming cost V 7 bases and J 1 base, with 13 bases left between them. TCRdb's copy holds only in-frame clones and misses some; the assay was immunoSEQ multiplex PCR. Among 200,000 to 250,000 clones, around 75% were seen once, and the ten largest hold approximately 5.9%. The material was PBMCs, obtained after 12 months of ibrutinib treatment. This chain connects TRBV29-1 to TRBJ1-1, with D possibly TRBD1 on 5 matching bases. This receptor was identified in a human donor with chronic lymphocytic leukemia. In DNA form, the CDR3 reads TGCAGCGGAGTCTCCAGGGAGAACACTGAAGCTTTCTTT. It translates to CSGVSRENTEAFF.